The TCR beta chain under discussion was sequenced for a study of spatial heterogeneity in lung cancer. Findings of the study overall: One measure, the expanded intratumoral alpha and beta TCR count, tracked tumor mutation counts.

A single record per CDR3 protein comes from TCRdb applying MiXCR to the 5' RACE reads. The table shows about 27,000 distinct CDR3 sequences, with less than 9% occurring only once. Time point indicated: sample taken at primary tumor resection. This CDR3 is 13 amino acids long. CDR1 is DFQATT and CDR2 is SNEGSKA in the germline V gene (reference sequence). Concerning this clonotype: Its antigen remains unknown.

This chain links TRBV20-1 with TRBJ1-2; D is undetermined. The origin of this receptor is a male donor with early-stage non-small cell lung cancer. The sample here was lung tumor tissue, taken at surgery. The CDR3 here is CSTSGVAGYGYTF. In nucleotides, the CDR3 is TGCAGCACTTCCGGCGTGGCTGGCTATGGCTACACCTTC.